Following are 21 T cell receptor beta chains from one sample sequenced in a study of T cell repertoires in cytomegalovirus infection. TCRdb ran MiXCR on the reads and lists one entry per CDR3 protein. The data hold roughly 500,000 distinct CDR3 sequences, with around 35% observed a single time. These receptors are not linked to any known antigen. The specimen was cultured PBMCs, collected from culture after CMV antigen stimulation. Receptors originate from a human donor in good health (CMV status not recorded). Some clones in this sample may be carry-over from other donors' samples.

This clonotype was seen a few times. V usage is TRBV30 and J usage is TRBJ1-4; no reliable D call. Germline CDR1 and CDR2: GTSNPN and SVGIG (reference sequence). The ends were cut back, 4 bases at V and 0 bases at J, with 9 bases in the middle. The CDR3 loop spans 14 amino acids. The CDR3 region has the DNA TGTGCCTGGATCGGACCCGCAACTAATGAAAAACTGTTTTTT. Translation gives CAWIGPATNEKLFF.

This clonotype was found a few times. The chain carries TRBV5-1 and TRBJ2-2; the D call may be TRBD1 or TRBD2 (7 bases each). The CDR3 has 16 amino acids. Germline CDR1 SGHRS, CDR2 YFSETQ. The V gene lost 4 bases and the J gene lost 4 bases, with 17 bases spanning the gap. Here the CDR3 DNA reads TGCGCCAGCAGCGTGGAAGCAGGGGGGGTCACCGGGGAGCTGTTTTTT. Its protein product is CASSVEAGGVTGELFF. The entire variable domain, with the rest obtained from reference TRBV5-1 and TRBJ2-2, is as follows: KAGVTQTPRYLIKTRGQQVTLSCSPISGHRSVSWYQQTPGQGLQFLFEYFSETQRNKGNFPGRFSGRQFSNSRSEMNVSTLELGDSALYLCASSVEAGGVTGELFFGEGSRLTVL.

This clonotype occurred many times. This chain connects TRBV28 to TRBJ2-6; 9 nucleotides agree with TRBD2. Germline CDR1 MDHEN, CDR2 SYDVKM. V dropped 1 base and J dropped 1; count of bases not matched to a gene: 5. This CDR3 spans 18 amino acids. The CDR3 coding sequence is TGTGCCAGCAGTTTATTGGTTAGCGGGAGTTCTGGGGCCAACGTCCTGACTTTC. Residues: CASSLLVSGSSGANVLTF. Filled out from reference TRBV28 and TRBJ2-6, the complete variable domain reads DVKVTQSSRYLVKRTGEKVFLECVQDMDHENMFWYRQDPGLGLRLIYFSYDVKMKEKGDIPEGYSVSREKKERFSLILESASTNQTSMYLCASSLLVSGSSGANVLTFGAGSRLTVL.

The genes are TRBV18 and TRBJ2-2; tentative D call: TRBD1 (6 bases). Trimming pared 3 bases from V and 1 base from J, leaving 15 bases between. Germline CDR1 and CDR2: KGHSH and LQKENI. The CDR3 runs to 17 residues. Here the CDR3 DNA reads TGTGCCAGCTCACCCGGGACACCTAAGGGGAACACCGGGGAGCTGTTTTTT. Its translation: CASSPGTPKGNTGELFF. Complete variable domain (other parts from reference TRBV18 and TRBJ2-2): NAGVMQNPRHLVRRRGQEARLRCSPMKGHSHVYWYRQLPEEGLKFMVYLQKENIIDESGMPKERFSAEFPKEGPSILRIQQVVRGDSAAYFCASSPGTPKGNTGELFFGEGSRLTVL.

The CDR3 DNA sequence: TGTGCCAGCAGGTTCGACAATCAGCCCCAGCATTTT. Its translation: CASRFDNQPQHF. The chain combines TRBV7-9 with TRBJ1-5; no firm D call. This CDR3 is 12 amino acids long. From germline, CDR1 is SEHNR and CDR2 FQNEAQ (reference sequence). V was cut by 6 bases and J by 3 bases, with 6 bases left in between.

This chain joins TRBV6-2 or TRBV6-3 and TRBJ2-7, with D perhaps matching TRBD1 or TRBD2 (5 bases each). Germline loops: CDR1 MNHEY, CDR2 SVGEGT. V lost 2 bases, J lost 5 bases, and 22 bases lay in between. The CDR3 extends over 17 amino acids. The CDR3 spells CASSYPSPRQGDDEQYF. CDR3 DNA sequence: TGTGCCAGCAGTTACCCCTCACCGAGGCAGGGAGACGACGAGCAGTACTTC.

The gene calls are TRBV6-2 or TRBV6-3 and TRBJ2-2; D is undetermined. The germline V gene has CDR1 MNHEY and CDR2 SVGEGT. V was shortened by 3 bases and J by 4 bases, with 9 bases between the two germline ends. This CDR3 comprises 14 residues. The CDR3 bases are TGTGCCAGCAGTTATTCTACATCCACCGGGGAGCTGTTTTTT. The encoded protein is CASSYSTSTGELFF.

This clonotype came up a few times. CDR3 in DNA: TGTGCCAGCAGCGCCCAACCCGGGACAGGGGCCCGTTCACCCCTCCACTTT. It translates to CASSAQPGTGARSPLHF. V and J are TRBV7-8 and TRBJ1-6; 10 bases match TRBD1. The V gene end was trimmed by 5 bases and the J gene end by 9 bases; junction bases not matched to a gene: 13. The CDR3 spans 17 residues. Germline V gene lookup returns CDR1 SGHVS and CDR2 FQNEAQ.

The chain combines TRBV3-1 with TRBJ2-1; 14 bases agree with TRBD2. From germline, CDR1 is LGHDT and CDR2 YNNKEL (reference sequence). CDR3 length: 18 residues. Trimming removed 4 bases from V and 10 bases from J; junction bases left unmatched: 15. The CDR3 loop is CASSRLTPGLAGVREQFF. DNA for the CDR3: TGTGCCAGCAGCCGACTCACTCCGGGACTAGCGGGAGTCCGGGAGCAGTTCTTC.

The chain uses TRBV7-2 and TRBJ1-1, with no clear D. The CDR3 totals 14 residues. The germline gives CDR1 SGHTA, CDR2 FQGNSA. Trimming took 6 bases from V and 11 from J, leaving 22 bases between them. The chain's CDR3 is CASSPDPTQKNAFF. The CDR3, as DNA: TGTGCCAGCAGTCCAGACCCGACCCAAAAGAACGCTTTCTTT.

Only a few counts were recorded for this clonotype. The rearrangement uses TRBV6-1 and TRBJ2-3; TRBD1 or TRBD2 may be the D gene (5 bases each). The CDR3 spans 17 residues. V was cut by 0 bases and J by 2 bases, with 15 bases left in between. The germline gives CDR1 MNHNS, CDR2 SASEGT. CDR3 protein: CASSEAAGSYITDTQYF. The CDR3 nucleotides read TGTGCCAGCAGTGAAGCGGCAGGGAGCTATATCACAGATACGCAGTATTTT.

The gene calls are TRBV7-3 and TRBJ1-5, with D perhaps matching TRBD1 (5 bases). The CDR3 contains 13 residues. In germline, CDR1 is SGHTA, CDR2 FQGTGA. With 5 bases removed from V and 9 bases from J, the gap between germline ends came to 14 bases. CDR3 sequence reads: CASSPTPGVPQHF. CDR3 sequence (DNA): TGTGCCAGCAGCCCCACCCCGGGGGTGCCCCAGCATTTT.

This clonotype was seen ten or more times. An end of the junction does not agree with germline; a read error may underlie this. The J gene is TRBJ2-1, the V gene TRBV7-7; no clear D gene. Germline values: CDR1 SSHAT, CDR2 FNYEAQ (reference sequence). The CDR3 extends over 13 amino acids. This chain's CDR3 is CASSFPGPNEQFF. The CDR3 nucleotides read TGTGCTAGCAGCTTTCCCGGCCCCAATGAGCAGTTCTTC.

In this sample, this clonotype turned up a few times. V usage is TRBV5-4 and J usage is TRBJ2-7, with no clear D. The CDR3 runs to 11 residues. With 2 bases removed from V and 4 bases from J, the gap between germline ends came to 4 bases. CDR1 and CDR2 from the germline V gene are SGHNT and YYREEE (reference sequence). The chain's CDR3 is CASSFPYEQYF. CDR3 DNA: TGTGCCAGCAGCTTCCCTTACGAGCAGTACTTC.

This chain joins TRBV5-1 and TRBJ2-3; D possibly corresponds to TRBD1 (5 bases). V was pared by 0 bases and J by 4 bases, with 9 bases between. CDR1 and CDR2 (germline): SGHRS, YFSETQ. This CDR3 is built from 14 residues. The CDR3 bases are TGCGCCAGCAGCTTGGGGGGCCCGGCAGATACGCAGTATTTT. As protein: CASSLGGPADTQYF.

V and J are TRBV7-9 and TRBJ1-1; the D is unclear. V dropped 4 bases and J dropped 1 base, with 7 bases sitting between them. The germline CDR1 and CDR2 sequences are SEHNR and FQNEAQ (reference sequence). This CDR3 comprises 13 residues. The DNA for the CDR3 is TGTGCCAGCAGCTGGGAATCGAACACTGAAGCTTTCTTT. Amino acids: CASSWESNTEAFF.

This chain joins TRBV19 and TRBJ1-5, with D perhaps TRBD1 (6 bases). The CDR3 has 16 residues. The germline gives CDR1 LNHDA, CDR2 SQIVND (reference sequence). The V end lost 6 bases, the J end lost 4 bases, and 19 bases lay between the germline ends. CDR3 sequence reads: CASSLQGRVGNQPQHF. The CDR3 nucleotides are TGTGCCAGTAGCCTACAGGGAAGAGTCGGAAATCAGCCCCAGCATTTT.

V is TRBV5-1 and J is TRBJ2-6; 8 bases line up with TRBD1. The CDR3 is made up of 17 amino acids. Germline lookup yields CDR1 SGHRS and CDR2 YFSETQ. Germline trimming cut 4 bases from V and 0 bases from J; bases unmatched to any gene: 6. CDR3 sequence reads: CASSGGTGYSGANVLTF. DNA for the CDR3: TGCGCCAGCAGCGGCGGGACAGGTTACTCTGGGGCCAACGTCCTGACTTTC.

The V call is TRBV12-3 or TRBV12-4, the J call TRBJ2-3; 8 bases agree with TRBD2. The CDR3 runs to 15 residues. V was pared by 4 bases and J by 2 bases, with 5 bases of the junction left unmatched. Here the CDR3 DNA reads TGTGCCAGCAGTTGGGTTAGCGGGACCACAGATACGCAGTATTTT. This gives the protein CASSWVSGTTDTQYF.

The sample holds many counts of this clonotype. V is TRBV7-8 and J is TRBJ1-1; D may be TRBD1 (5 bases). This CDR3 has 13 amino acids. The V and J ends lost 5 bases and 6 bases respectively, with 13 bases between them. Germline CDR1 reads SGHVS; CDR2 reads FQNEAQ. The CDR3: CASSLKGGAEAFF. The CDR3 nucleotides read TGTGCCAGCAGCCTAAAGGGAGGGGCTGAAGCTTTCTTT.

This clonotype was seen only a few times. The V call is TRBV19, the J call TRBJ2-7; D may be TRBD2 (6 bases). Trimming stripped 4 bases from V and 3 bases from J, with 10 bases between. The CDR3 extends over 13 amino acids. The germline V gene has CDR1 LNHDA and CDR2 SQIVND (reference sequence). The CDR3 sequence is CASSRDSLYEQYF. For the CDR3, the DNA is TGTGCCAGTAGTAGGGACTCCCTCTACGAGCAGTACTTC. Full variable domain (remainder filled in from reference TRBV19 and TRBJ2-7): DGGITQSPKYLFRKEGQNVTLSCEQNLNHDAMYWYRQDPGQGLRLIYYSQIVNDFQKGDIAEGYSVSREKKESFPLTVTSAQKNPTAFYLCASSRDSLYEQYFGPGTRLTVT.